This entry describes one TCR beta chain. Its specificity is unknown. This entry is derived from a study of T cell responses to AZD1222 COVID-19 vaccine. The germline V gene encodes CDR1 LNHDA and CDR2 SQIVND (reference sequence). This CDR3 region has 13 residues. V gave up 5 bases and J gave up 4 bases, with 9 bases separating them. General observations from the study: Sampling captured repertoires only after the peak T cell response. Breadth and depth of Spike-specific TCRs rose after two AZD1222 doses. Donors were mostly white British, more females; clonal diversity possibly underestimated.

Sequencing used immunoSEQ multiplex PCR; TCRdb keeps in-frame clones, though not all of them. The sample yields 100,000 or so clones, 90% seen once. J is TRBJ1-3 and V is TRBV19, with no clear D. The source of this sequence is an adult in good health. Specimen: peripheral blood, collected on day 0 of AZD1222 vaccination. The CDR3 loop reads CASSAQRGNTIYF. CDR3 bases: TGTGCCAGTAGTGCACAAAGGGGAAACACCATATATTTT. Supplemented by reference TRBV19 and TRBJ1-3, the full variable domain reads DGGITQSPKYLFRKEGQNVTLSCEQNLNHDAMYWYRQDPGQGLRLIYYSQIVNDFQKGDIAEGYSVSREKKESFPLTVTSAQKNPTAFYLCASSAQRGNTIYFGEGSWLTVV.